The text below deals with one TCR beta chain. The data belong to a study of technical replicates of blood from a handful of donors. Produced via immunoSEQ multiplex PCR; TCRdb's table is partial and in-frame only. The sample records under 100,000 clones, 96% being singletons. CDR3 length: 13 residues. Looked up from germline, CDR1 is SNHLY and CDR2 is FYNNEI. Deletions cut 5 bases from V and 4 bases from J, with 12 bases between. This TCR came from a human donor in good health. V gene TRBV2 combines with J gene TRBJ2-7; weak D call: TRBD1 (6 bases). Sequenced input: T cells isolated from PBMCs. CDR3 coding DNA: TGTGCCAGCAGTAACGACAGGTTGTACGAGCAGTACTTC. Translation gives CASSNDRLYEQYF.